The subject of this entry is one TCR beta chain. Here immunoSEQ multiplex PCR was the method, and the copy in TCRdb shows in-frame clones only, minus some. Among under 65,000 clones, around 80% were seen once, and the ten largest hold 2.1%. This entry comes from a study of OX40 agonist ivuxolimab in advanced cancers. The overall study: All patients had ivuxolimab intravenously every 2 weeks at 0.01 to 10 mg/kg.

Trimming removed 7 bases at V and 2 bases at J, with 18 bases between. CDR1 is MNHNS and CDR2 is SASEGT in the germline V gene. This CDR3 comprises 15 residues. The specimen was CD4+ or CD8+ T cells sorted from blood, collected in a trial of the OX40 agonist ivuxolimab. This rearrangement joins TRBV6-1 to TRBJ2-7; TRBD2 might be the D (6 bases). The sequence came from an adult with an advanced solid tumor such as melanoma, head and neck, liver or kidney cancer. The CDR3 spells CASTQSRAGPYEQYF. In DNA form, the CDR3 reads TGTGCCAGCACCCAAAGCAGGGCGGGGCCCTACGAGCAGTACTTC.